This T cell receptor (beta chain) was sequenced in a study of early T cells in non-severe SARS-CoV-2 infection. Individual cDNA molecules were tagged with unique molecular identifiers, the study reported. A single record per CDR3 protein comes from TCRdb applying MiXCR to the 5' RACE reads. The sample lists 62,000 or so distinct CDR3 sequences, almost 9.5% seen once, with about 1.2% in the top ten. In its sample, this clonotype was seen a few times. The junction had 1 base not matched to a gene; V was cut back by 2 bases and J by 0 bases. The CDR3 loop spans 16 amino acids. Germline lookup yields CDR1 MNHNY and CDR2 SVGAGI (reference sequence).

The TCR was taken from an adult who was a healthcare worker with PCR-confirmed SARS-CoV-2 infection or an uninfected control (not recorded which). Sequencing input: whole blood. The chain recombines TRBV6-6 with TRBJ2-2; 9 bases agree with TRBD1. CDR3 nucleotide sequence: TGTGCCAGCAGTTACCGGGACAGGGCGAACACCGGGGAGCTGTTTTTT. As protein: CASSYRDRANTGELFF.